This T cell receptor (beta chain) was recovered during a study of chemoradiotherapy in HPV16-positive cancers. Overall study: Candidate HPV-specific T-cell clones and common TCR motifs came from functional assays in two HPV16-positive patients. Study results and limitations: HPV-specific T cells were functionally defined from only a couple of HPV16-positive patients. Candidate HPV-specific clones and E7-related TCR motifs grew in tumor during treatment.

Assay: immunoSEQ multiplex PCR; the TCRdb copy retains only in-frame clones and omits some. The table includes about 53,000 clones, 90% detected once. This clone was counted a few times. The antigen is undetermined. V lost 4 bases, J lost 2 bases, and 12 bases lay in between. The germline V gene encodes CDR1 GTSNPN and CDR2 SVGIG (reference sequence). This CDR3 has 13 residues. The V call is TRBV30, the J call TRBJ2-7; a weak D match, TRBD1 (6 bases). This sequence was found in a human donor with HPV-associated anogenital cancer. This material consisted of blood, taken from a patient who underwent chemoradiotherapy. CDR3 in amino acids: CAWKRDRPYEQYF. The DNA of the CDR3 is TGTGCCTGGAAACGAGACAGGCCCTACGAGCAGTACTTC.